This entry describes one T cell receptor (beta chain). Co-extracting RNA and DNA was done with 20-30 mg of unsorted bulk tissue as input. Every tumor specimen contained over 80% viable tumor cells. Total RNA amounting to 500 ng was the source from which TCR beta cDNA was made with a constant-region primer. Nested multiplex PCR, run for three rounds with slightly modified ARM-PCR, yielded TCR beta libraries. Rounds one and two of PCR, each of around 11 cycles, were primed with TRBV1-TRBV30 forward primers and a C-beta reverse primer. TCRdb independently ran MiXCR on the multiplex PCR reads; one entry per CDR3 protein. The sample records 20,000 to 25,000 distinct CDR3 sequences, about 84% being singletons. This entry is derived from a study of tumor-infiltrating lymphocytes in primary liver carcinoma. The CDR3 has 12 residues. The germline CDR1 and CDR2 sequences are SQVTM and ANQGSEA.

The specimen sequenced was liver tumor tissue from sampling region 2. This sample's subset: tumor region T2, inferior pole. This receptor was identified in a woman aged 25 to 45 with primary liver carcinoma and hepatitis B virus infection. The chain uses TRBV29-1 and TRBJ1-1; the D gene is possibly TRBD1 (6 bases). CDR3 nucleotide sequence: TGCAGTATCGAGACAGGGAACACTGAAGCTTTCTTT. This sequence encodes CSIETGNTEAFF. Supplemented by reference TRBV29-1 and TRBJ1-1, the full variable domain reads SAVISQKPSRDICQRGTSLTIQCQVDSQVTMMFWYRQQPGQSLTLIATANQGSEATYESGFVIDKFPISRPNLTFSTLTVSNMSPEDSSIYLCSIETGNTEAFFGQGTRLTVV.